This T cell receptor beta chain appears in the sequencing data of a study of T and B cells in COVID-19 patients. BIOMED2 TRB-A/B primer pools were used in multiplex TRB PCR. MiXCR, run by TCRdb on the multiplex PCR reads, gives a single entry per CDR3 protein. The sample includes nearly 15,000 distinct CDR3 sequences, roughly 29% of them seen just once. Regarding the study as a whole: CD4+, regulatory T cell, CD8+ and sorted SARS-CoV-2-responsive or tetramer+ T cells were not yet sequenced.

In the case of this clonotype: Antigen specificity is unknown.

Blood genomic DNA input for TRB amplification was about 240-550 ng. The germline gives CDR1 MNHEY, CDR2 SMNVEV (reference sequence). The V gene end was trimmed by 3 bases and the J gene end by 4 bases; junction bases not matched to a gene: 6. The CDR3 covers 15 residues. The receptor's source is a human donor who had recovered from COVID-19. The specimen sequenced was blood. V is TRBV27 and J is TRBJ1-1, with 9 bases that match TRBD1. The CDR3 DNA follows: TGTGCCAGCAGTTTCCTCCAGACAGGGGGCACTGAAGCTTTCTTT. Its protein is CASSFLQTGGTEAFF.